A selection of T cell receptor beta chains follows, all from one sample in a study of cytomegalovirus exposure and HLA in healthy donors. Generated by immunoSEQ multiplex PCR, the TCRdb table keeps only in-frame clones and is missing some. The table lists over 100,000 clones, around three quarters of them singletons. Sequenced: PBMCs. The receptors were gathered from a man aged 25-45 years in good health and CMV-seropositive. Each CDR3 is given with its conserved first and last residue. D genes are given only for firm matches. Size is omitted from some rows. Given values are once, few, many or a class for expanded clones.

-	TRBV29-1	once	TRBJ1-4	TGCAGCGTTGAGGGCTTCGAGGGCGAAAAACTGTTTTTT	CSVEGFEGEKLFF
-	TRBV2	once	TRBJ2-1	TGTGCCAGTGGGGGCTACGTGGGGAATGAGCAGTTCTTC	CASGGYVGNEQFF
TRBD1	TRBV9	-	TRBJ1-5	TGTGCCAGCAGCGCCGGACAGGGGGCCGGTCAGCCCCAGCATTTT	CASSAGQGAGQPQHF
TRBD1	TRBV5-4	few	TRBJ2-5	TGTGCCAGCAGCTTGGGACAGGGCCAAGAGACCCAGTACTTC	CASSLGQGQETQYF
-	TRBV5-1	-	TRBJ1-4	TGCGCCAGCAGCTTGTACCGACAGACTTTTAAACGGAAAGACAATGAAAAACTGTTTTTT	CASSLYRQTFKRKDNEKLFF
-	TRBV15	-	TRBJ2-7	TGTGCCACCAGCAGAAGGCAGGCTGTAAGCTCCTACGAGCAGTACTTC	CATSRRQAVSSYEQYF
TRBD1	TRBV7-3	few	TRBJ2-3	TGTGCCAGCAGCCGAGGGGGCGGAGGCACAGATACGCAGTATTTT	CASSRGGGGTDTQYF
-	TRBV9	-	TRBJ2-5	TGTGCCAGCAGCGTAGAAGGGACACAAGAGACCCAGTACTTC	CASSVEGTQETQYF
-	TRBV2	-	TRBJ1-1	TGTGCCAGCAGGCGAACAGGGTCTGGCGAAGCTTTCTTT	CASRRTGSGEAFF
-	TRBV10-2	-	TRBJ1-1	TGCGCCAGCACGAGGCCTAACACTGAAGCTTTCTTT	CASTRPNTEAFF
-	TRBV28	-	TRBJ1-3	TGTGCCAGCTTGACTGGTGGAAACACCATATATTTT	CASLTGGNTIYF
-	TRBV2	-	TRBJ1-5	TGTGCCAGCAGTCACGAGGGTGATTGGAATCGTTCGGATCAGCCCCAGCATTTT	CASSHEGDWNRSDQPQHF
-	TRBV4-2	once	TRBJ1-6	TGTGCCAGCAGCCAAGACCTCATGAGCTCCTATAATTCACCCCTCCACTTT	CASSQDLMSSYNSPLHF
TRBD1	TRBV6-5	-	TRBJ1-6	TGTGCCAGCAGTTACTCCGGGACAGGGGGAACACCCCTCCACTTT	CASSYSGTGGTPLHF
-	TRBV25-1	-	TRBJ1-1	TGTGCCAGCAGTGAATTTACAGGGAAGGACACTGAAGCTTTCTTT	CASSEFTGKDTEAFF
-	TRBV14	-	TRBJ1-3	TGTGCCAGCAGCCAGCTCCTAACGACCATATATTTT	CASSQLLTTIYF
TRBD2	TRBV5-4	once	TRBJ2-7	TGTGCCAGCAGTTATAGCGGGGGGTCCTACGAGCAGTACTTC	CASSYSGGSYEQYF
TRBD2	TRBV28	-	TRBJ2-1	TGTGCCAGCAGTAGGGGGGGGCGGGGGGCCTACAATGAGCAGTTCTTC	CASSRGGRGAYNEQFF
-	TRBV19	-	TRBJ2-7	TGTGCCAGTAGTATAACCGATACGAACTACTACGAGCAGTACTTC	CASSITDTNYYEQYF
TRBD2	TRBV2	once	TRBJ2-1	TGTACTTCTAGCGGGGGGACCTACAATGAGCAGTTCTTC	CTSSGGTYNEQFF
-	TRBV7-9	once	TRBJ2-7	TGTGCCAGCAGCTTAGTGCGGCGGGGTATCCCCTACGAGCAGTACTTC	CASSLVRRGIPYEQYF
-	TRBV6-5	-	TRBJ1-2	TGTGCCAGCAGTACCCCCGACAGCTATGGCTACACCTTC	CASSTPDSYGYTF
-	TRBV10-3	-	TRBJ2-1	TGTGCCATCAGTGAGTCGAGATCCTACTACAATGAGCAGTTCTTC	CAISESRSYYNEQFF
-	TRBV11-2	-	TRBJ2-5	TGTGCCAGCAGCTTACTTGGACATATCCAAGAGACCCAGTACTTC	CASSLLGHIQETQYF
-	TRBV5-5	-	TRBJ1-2	TGTGCCAGCAGCTTGGGGGGGGACTACTATGGCTACACCTTC	CASSLGGDYYGYTF
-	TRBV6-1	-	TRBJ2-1	TGTGCCAGCAGGATCCGGGACACCCGTGGGAATGAGCAGTTCTTC	CASRIRDTRGNEQFF
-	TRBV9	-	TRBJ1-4	TGTGCCAGCAGCGTAGCTCCCGGACAGCTTAATGAAAAACTGTTTTTT	CASSVAPGQLNEKLFF
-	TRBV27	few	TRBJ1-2	TGTGCCAGCAGTTCTTACGACAGGCGCCACTATGGCTACACCTTC	CASSSYDRRHYGYTF
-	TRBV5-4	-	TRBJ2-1	TGTGCCAGCAGCTTGGGGGGGGGCTGGTACAATGAGCAGTTCTTC	CASSLGGGWYNEQFF
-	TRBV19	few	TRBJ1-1	TGTGCCAGTAGTGTGACAGCGAACACTGAAGCTTTCTTT	CASSVTANTEAFF
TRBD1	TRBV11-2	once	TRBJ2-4	TGTGCCAGCAGCTTACGACCCGGGCAGGGGGCCATTCAGTACTTC	CASSLRPGQGAIQYF
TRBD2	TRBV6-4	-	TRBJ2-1	TGTGCCAGCAGTGACGGGACTAGCTCCTACAATGAGCAGTTCTTC	CASSDGTSSYNEQFF
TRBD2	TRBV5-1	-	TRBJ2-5	TGCGCCAGCAGAACCGTACTAGCGGGGGAAGAGACCCAGTACTTC	CASRTVLAGEETQYF
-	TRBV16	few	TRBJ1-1	TGTGCCAGCAAATCGCAGGGTACCACTGAAGCTTTCTTT	CASKSQGTTEAFF
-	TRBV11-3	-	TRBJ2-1	TGTGCCAGCAGCCCCGGGACTGCACATGAGCAGTTCTTC	CASSPGTAHEQFF
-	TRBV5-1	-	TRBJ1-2	TGCGCCAGCAGCTTCGACACTTATGGCTACCCCTTC	CASSFDTYGYPF
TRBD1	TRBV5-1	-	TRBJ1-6	TGCGCCAGCAGCCCGACAGGGAACAATTCACCCCTCCACTTT	CASSPTGNNSPLHF
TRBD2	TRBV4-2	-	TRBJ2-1	TGTGCCAGCAGCCAAGTTAGCGGGGGGGCGAGAAATGAGCAGTTCTTC	CASSQVSGGARNEQFF
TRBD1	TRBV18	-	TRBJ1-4	TGTGCCAGCTCACCCCGGCAGGGGGCAACTAATGAAAAACTGTTTTTT	CASSPRQGATNEKLFF
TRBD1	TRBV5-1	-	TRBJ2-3	TGCGCCAGCAGAGATACCGGGACAGGGATCATAGATACGCAGTATTTT	CASRDTGTGIIDTQYF
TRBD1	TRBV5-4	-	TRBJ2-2	TGTGCCAGCAGCCACAAGGGACAGGGGGCCGGGGAGCTGTTTTTT	CASSHKGQGAGELFF
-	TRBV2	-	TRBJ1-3	TGTGCCAGCAGTCGCCGGGACACCTTCTCTGGAAACACCATATATTTT	CASSRRDTFSGNTIYF
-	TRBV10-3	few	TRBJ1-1	TGTGCCACTTCCTCCGGGGTGACGAACACTGAAGCTTTCTTT	CATSSGVTNTEAFF
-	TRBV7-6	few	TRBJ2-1	TGTGCCAGCAGCCACGACAGAGAAAGCTCCTACAATGAGCAGTTCTTC	CASSHDRESSYNEQFF
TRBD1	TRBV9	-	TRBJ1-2	TGTGCCAGCAGCGTTTTTTCTGGACAGGGGGCGAACCCAGACTACACCTTC	CASSVFSGQGANPDYTF
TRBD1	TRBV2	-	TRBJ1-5	TGTGCCAGCAGTGAAGCCCGCGACAGGGGGAATCAGCCCCAGCATTTT	CASSEARDRGNQPQHF
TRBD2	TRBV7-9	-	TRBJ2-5	TGTGCCAGCAGCTCATCTACTAGCGGGGTGGAGACCCAGTACTTC	CASSSSTSGVETQYF
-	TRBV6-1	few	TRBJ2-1	TGTGCCAGCAGTAGGGGCGACAGGTACAATGAGCAGTTCTTC	CASSRGDRYNEQFF
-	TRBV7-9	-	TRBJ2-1	TGTGCCAGCAGCTTAGGAGCACAGGCTAATGAGCAGTTCTTC	CASSLGAQANEQFF
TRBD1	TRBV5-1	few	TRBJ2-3	TGCGCCAGCAGCTTGGGCCAGGGGGCCACAGATACGCAGTATTTT	CASSLGQGATDTQYF
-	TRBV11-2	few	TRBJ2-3	TGTGCCAGCAGCCTACGAGATACGCAGTATTTT	CASSLRDTQYF
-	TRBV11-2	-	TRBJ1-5	TGTGCCAGCAGCTTAGATCACGCAGGGGAAGTTTGCAATCAGCCCCAGCATTTT	CASSLDHAGEVCNQPQHF
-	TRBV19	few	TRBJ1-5	TGTGCCAGTAGTCAACAGGGTCACAATCAGCCCCAGCATTTT	CASSQQGHNQPQHF
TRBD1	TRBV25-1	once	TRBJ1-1	TGTGCCAGCAGTGAATATGGGCAGGGGGACCGAACTGAAGCTTTCTTT	CASSEYGQGDRTEAFF
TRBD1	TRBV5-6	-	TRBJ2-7	TGTGCCAGCAGATTTTGGGACAGGCATTCCTACGAGCAGTACTTC	CASRFWDRHSYEQYF
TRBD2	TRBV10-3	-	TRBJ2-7	TGTGCCATCAGCCTTAGCGGGGGGAAGATGTACGAGCAGTACTTC	CAISLSGGKMYEQYF
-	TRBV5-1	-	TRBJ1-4	TGCGCCAGCAGCTTGGGGCAGGCTGCAACTAATGAAAAACTGTTTTTT	CASSLGQAATNEKLFF
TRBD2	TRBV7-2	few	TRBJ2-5	TGTGCCAGCAGCTTAGCGGGGACTAGGGACGAGACCCAGTACTTC	CASSLAGTRDETQYF
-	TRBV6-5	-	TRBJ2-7	TGTGCCAGCGGCTCGAACGAGCAGTACTTC	CASGSNEQYF